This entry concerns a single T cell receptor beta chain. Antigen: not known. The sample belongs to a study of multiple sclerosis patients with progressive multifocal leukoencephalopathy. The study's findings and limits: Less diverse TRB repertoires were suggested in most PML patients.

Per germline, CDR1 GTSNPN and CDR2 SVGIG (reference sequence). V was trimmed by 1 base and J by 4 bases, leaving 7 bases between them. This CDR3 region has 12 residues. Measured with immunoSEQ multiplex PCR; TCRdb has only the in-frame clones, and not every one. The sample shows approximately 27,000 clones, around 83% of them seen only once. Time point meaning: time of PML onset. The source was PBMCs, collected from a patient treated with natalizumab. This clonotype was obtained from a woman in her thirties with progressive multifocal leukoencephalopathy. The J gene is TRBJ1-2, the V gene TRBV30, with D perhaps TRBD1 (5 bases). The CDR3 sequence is CAWSGQIYGYTF. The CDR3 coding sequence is TGTGCCTGGAGTGGACAGATCTATGGCTACACCTTC. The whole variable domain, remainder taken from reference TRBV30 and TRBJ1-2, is SQTIHQWPATLVQPVGSPLSLECTVEGTSNPNLYWYRQAAGRGLQLLFYSVGIGQISSEVPQNLSASRPQDRQFILSSKKLLLSDSGFYLCAWSGQIYGYTFGSGTRLTVV.